This entry lists 27 T cell receptor beta chains sequenced from one sample in a study of PD-1 blockade in classical Hodgkin lymphoma. The time point denotes: cycle 4 day 1 (C4D1), after around six weeks of nivolumab. Relapse after autologous stem cell transplantation occurred in every patient, and brentuximab vedotin exposure varied. This table comes from immunoSEQ multiplex PCR, and its TCRdb copy is limited to in-frame clones, with some not included. The table shows about 19,000 clones, with more than 65% occurring only once. The sequenced sample was peripheral blood mononuclear cells (PBMCs), obtained before the fourth cycle of nivolumab. The receptors were sampled from a human donor with classical Hodgkin lymphoma.

This clone turned up a few times. The chain employs TRBV4-3 and TRBJ2-3; 8 bases line up with TRBD1. Germline-derived CDR1 and CDR2 are LGHNA and YSLEER. This CDR3 is built from 17 residues. Unmatched junction bases numbered 11, after V lost 0 bases and J lost 6 bases. The CDR3: CASSQDGAGGVADTQYF. CDR3 DNA sequence: TGCGCCAGCAGCCAAGATGGTGCAGGGGGCGTTGCTGATACGCAGTATTTT.

The chain has TRBV28 and TRBJ1-1; no definite D call. There are 12 residues in the CDR3. Trimming cost V 3 bases and J 5 bases, with 7 bases left between them. CDR1 and CDR2 (germline): MDHEN, SYDVKM. Written as DNA, the CDR3 is TGTGCCAGCAGTTTCCTGGGGACTGAAGCTTTCTTT. Protein product: CASSFLGTEAFF. The full variable domain, rest sourced from reference TRBV28 and TRBJ1-1, is DVKVTQSSRYLVKRTGEKVFLECVQDMDHENMFWYRQDPGLGLRLIYFSYDVKMKEKGDIPEGYSVSREKKERFSLILESASTNQTSMYLCASSFLGTEAFFGQGTRLTVV.

As DNA, the CDR3 is TGTGCCAGCAGTTACGGACCCCCCGGGGAGCTGTTTTTT. It codes for CASSYGPPGELFF. The chain couples TRBV6-5 to TRBJ2-2; D unresolved. Germline assignment: CDR1 MNHEY and CDR2 SVGAGI. Deletions cut 2 bases from V and 6 bases from J, with 7 bases between. The CDR3 length is 13 residues.

This chain joins TRBV4-2 and TRBJ2-1, with a weak D call TRBD2 (6 bases). The CDR3 has 18 residues. Germline V gene data show CDR1 as LGHNA and CDR2 as YNFKEQ. With 0 bases removed from V and 0 bases from J, the gap between germline ends came to 15 bases. The CDR3 loop reads CASSQDKPGLGSYNEQFF. Here the CDR3 DNA reads TGTGCCAGCAGCCAAGATAAACCGGGACTGGGCTCCTACAATGAGCAGTTCTTC.

Sample share makes this clone medium-sized (0.01 to 0.1%). The chain couples TRBV27 to TRBJ2-5; a weak D match, TRBD1 (5 bases). The germline gives CDR1 MNHEY, CDR2 SMNVEV (reference sequence). Deletions cut 1 base from V and 1 base from J, with 10 bases between. This CDR3 is built from 15 residues. CDR3 in DNA: TGTGCCAGCAGTTTATACAGGTCATCCCAAGAGACCCAGTACTTC. Protein sequence: CASSLYRSSQETQYF.

A single count supports this clone. The chain carries TRBV19 and TRBJ2-3; 7 bases agree with TRBD1. From germline, CDR1 is LNHDA and CDR2 SQIVND (reference sequence). There are 16 residues in the CDR3. V was clipped by 7 bases and J by 2 bases; unmatched bases: 12. The CDR3 nucleotides read TGTGCCAGTAAGCGGACAGGCGGCGCCCCCACAGATACGCAGTATTTT. This sequence encodes CASKRTGGAPTDTQYF.

DNA for the CDR3: TGTGCCAGCAGTTTAGGGGTATGGGGGGTTGACGGCAATCAGCCCCAGCATTTT. It is translated as CASSLGVWGVDGNQPQHF. The J gene is TRBJ1-5, the V gene TRBV28; D is possibly TRBD1 (5 bases). Trimming removed 2 bases from V and 2 bases from J, with 19 bases in between. CDR1 and CDR2 (germline): MDHEN, SYDVKM. CDR3 size: 18 residues.

The rearrangement links TRBV19 to TRBJ2-5; D unclear. V was trimmed by 4 bases and J by 1 base, leaving 13 bases between them. CDR3 length: 15 amino acids. Germline V gives CDR1 LNHDA, CDR2 SQIVND (reference sequence). The CDR3, as DNA: TGTGCCAGTAGTAAGCCATTCTCCACCCAAGAGACCCAGTACTTC. Encoded protein: CASSKPFSTQETQYF.

This clone was seen a single time. The rearrangement uses TRBV28 and TRBJ2-4; D unclear. The V gene's germline CDR1 is MDHEN and CDR2 SYDVKM. The CDR3 has 14 amino acids. V lost 0 bases, J lost 2 bases, and 5 bases lay in between. CDR3 protein: CASSLWGTKNIQYF. Written as DNA, the CDR3 is TGTGCCAGCAGTTTATGGGGGACCAAAAACATTCAGTACTTC.

The rearrangement uses TRBV6-5 and TRBJ2-5; D unresolved. The V end lost 6 bases, the J end lost 2 bases, and 10 bases lay between the germline ends. Germline values: CDR1 MNHEY, CDR2 SVGAGI. This CDR3 spans 13 amino acids. CDR3 amino acids: CASRNLIQETQYF. The DNA of the CDR3 is TGTGCCAGCAGAAACTTGATACAAGAGACCCAGTACTTC.

J is TRBJ1-2 and V is TRBV5-8; D unclear. The CDR3 sequence is 15 residues long. Germline loops: CDR1 SGHTS, CDR2 YDEGEE. Trimming removed 1 base from V and 4 bases from J, with 14 bases in between. The CDR3 spells CASSLWPQRSYGYTF. The CDR3 region has the DNA TGTGCCAGCAGCTTGTGGCCGCAAAGGAGCTATGGCTACACCTTC.

This rearrangement joins TRBV29-1 to TRBJ2-5, with D possibly being TRBD1 or TRBD2 (5 bases each). The germline V and J ends were trimmed by 6 bases and 5 bases, with 16 bases remaining between them. Germline CDR1 and CDR2: SQVTM and ANQGSEA. There are 13 residues in the CDR3. DNA for the CDR3: TGCAGCGTGGCGCAGGGAGTTGGGGAGACCCAGTACTTC. It codes for CSVAQGVGETQYF.

This chain joins TRBV6-6 and TRBJ1-1; TRBD1 matches at 7 bases. CDR3 length equals 16 residues. Germline CDR1 is MNHNY and CDR2 is SVGAGI (reference sequence). J lost 0 bases, V lost 6 bases, and 10 bases had no gene match. CDR3 region: CASSETGLGMNTEAFF. CDR3 bases: TGTGCCAGCAGCGAGACAGGGTTGGGGATGAACACTGAAGCTTTCTTT.

The rearrangement joins TRBV4-3 to TRBJ2-2, with a possible D match to TRBD1 (6 bases). V lost 2 bases to trimming and J lost 7 bases, with 17 bases between them. The germline V gene encodes CDR1 LGHNA and CDR2 YSLEER. CDR3 length: 16 amino acids. The CDR3 DNA follows: TGCGCCAGCAGCCAACGAGCAGGGGCGGAAGACGGGGAGCTGTTTTTT. Encoded protein: CASSQRAGAEDGELFF.

The gene calls are TRBV2 and TRBJ1-5; D call uncertain. This CDR3 contains 14 residues. The V end was cut by 4 bases, the J end by 2 bases, with 9 bases between. Germline lookup yields CDR1 SNHLY and CDR2 FYNNEI. The CDR3 coding sequence is TGTGCCAGCAGTGTAAGGGCAGGCAATCAGCCCCAGCATTTT. Protein sequence: CASSVRAGNQPQHF.

The gene calls are TRBV4-2 and TRBJ1-5; D perhaps matches TRBD1 (6 bases). V was trimmed by 2 bases and J by 0 bases, leaving 8 bases between them. Germline assignment: CDR1 LGHNA and CDR2 YNFKEQ. The CDR3 contains 15 residues. The CDR3 region is CASSQWDNSNQPQHF. The DNA for the CDR3 is TGTGCCAGCAGCCAATGGGACAATAGCAATCAGCCCCAGCATTTT.

J is TRBJ2-6 and V is TRBV2, with D perhaps assigned TRBD1 or TRBD2 (6 bases each). The germline CDR1 and CDR2 sequences are SNHLY and FYNNEI. Between the trimmed V and J ends, which lost 5 bases and 5 bases, there was a span of 19 bases. The CDR3 is 17 residues long. In DNA, the CDR3 is TGTGCCAGCAGTACCGGGACGGGGGCCTCCTGGGCCAACGTCCTGACTTTC. It yields the protein CASSTGTGASWANVLTF. Full variable domain (remainder filled in from reference TRBV2 and TRBJ2-6): EPEVTQTPSHQVTQMGQEVILRCVPISNHLYFYWYRQILGQKVEFLVSFYNNEISEKSEIFDDQFSVERPDGSNFTLKIRSTKLEDSAMYFCASSTGTGASWANVLTFGAGSRLTVL.

This clone is medium-sized. The chain joins TRBV28 to TRBJ1-5, with D hard to call. Between the trimmed V and J ends, which lost 3 bases and 2 bases, there was a span of 8 bases. The length of the CDR3 is 14 residues. Germline V gives CDR1 MDHEN, CDR2 SYDVKM. CDR3 amino acids: CASSLSGGNQPQHF. CDR3 DNA sequence: TGTGCCAGCAGTTTGTCTGGGGGCAATCAGCCCCAGCATTTT.

The chain employs TRBV11-2 and TRBJ2-1, with D tentatively TRBD1 (6 bases). Germline CDR1 reads SGHAT; CDR2 reads FQNNGV. The V and J ends lost 5 bases and 12 bases respectively, with 11 bases between them. The CDR3 runs 11 residues. CDR3 region: CASSLTGMQFF. DNA of the CDR3: TGTGCCAGCAGCCTTACAGGGATGCAGTTCTTC.

V gene TRBV7-2 combines with J gene TRBJ2-5; the D call may be TRBD1 or TRBD2 (6 bases each). Germline V gene data show CDR1 as SGHTA and CDR2 as FQGNSA. The V gene lost 5 bases and the J gene lost 6 bases, with 19 bases spanning the gap. The CDR3 runs to 15 residues. CDR3 sequence reads: CASSPGLVGGKTQYF. CDR3 DNA sequence: TGTGCCAGCAGCCCCGGACTTGTGGGGGGCAAGACCCAGTACTTC. Supplemented by reference TRBV7-2 and TRBJ2-5, the full variable domain reads GAGVSQSPSNKVTEKGKDVELRCDPISGHTALYWYRQSLGQGLEFLIYFQGNSAPDKSGLPSDRFSAERTGGSVSTLTIQRTQQEDSAVYLCASSPGLVGGKTQYFGPGTRLLVL.

As DNA, the CDR3 is TGCAGCGCGAAAAACACTGAAGCTTTCTTT. Encoded protein: CSAKNTEAFF. The genes are TRBV29-1 and TRBJ1-1; D gene unclear. The CDR3 length is 10 residues. CDR1 and CDR2 (germline): SQVTM, ANQGSEA. The germline V and J ends were trimmed by 7 bases and 2 bases, with 5 bases remaining between them.

The gene calls are TRBV10-3 and TRBJ2-3, with D possibly matching TRBD2 (5 bases). The germline V gene has CDR1 ENHRY and CDR2 SYGVKD. Trimming pared 6 bases from V and 0 bases from J, leaving 10 bases between. The length of the CDR3 is 14 residues. CDR3 DNA: TGTGCCATCAGAATAGCGATAAGCACAGATACGCAGTATTTT. Its translation: CAIRIAISTDTQYF.

The chain links TRBV19 to TRBJ1-6, with a possible D match to TRBD1 (6 bases). Deletions cut 3 bases from V and 10 bases from J, with 13 bases between. Per the germline V gene, CDR1 is LNHDA and CDR2 is SQIVND (reference sequence). The CDR3 is 14 residues long. CDR3 nucleotide sequence: TGTGCCAGTAGTATCCGGGGGCCGGGGTCACCCCTCCACTTT. It yields the protein CASSIRGPGSPLHF.

V and J are TRBV7-9 and TRBJ2-5; D ambiguous. There are 12 residues in the CDR3. Trimming shortened V by 5 bases and J by 5 bases, and 9 bases separated the two germline ends. Germline V gene lookup returns CDR1 SEHNR and CDR2 FQNEAQ (reference sequence). CDR3 region: CASSQEWETQYF. The CDR3 DNA is TGTGCCAGCAGCCAAGAGTGGGAGACCCAGTACTTC. Complete variable domain (other parts from reference TRBV7-9 and TRBJ2-5): DTGVSQNPRHKITKRGQNVTFRCDPISEHNRLYWYRQTLGQGPEFLTYFQNEAQLEKSRLLSDRFSAERPKGSFSTLEIQRTEQGDSAMYLCASSQEWETQYFGPGTRLLVL.

This clone was seen a handful of times. The chain recombines TRBV11-2 with TRBJ1-1; no clear D gene. Per the germline V gene, CDR1 is SGHAT and CDR2 is FQNNGV. The CDR3 runs to 14 residues. V gave up 5 bases and J gave up 0 bases, with 10 bases separating them. CDR3 sequence (DNA): TGTGCCAGCAGCCAGCTACAGTTGAACACTGAAGCTTTCTTT. This sequence encodes CASSQLQLNTEAFF.

The chain is built from TRBV19 and TRBJ2-7, with D perhaps TRBD1 (6 bases). This CDR3 has 13 residues. The V gene's germline CDR1 is LNHDA and CDR2 SQIVND (reference sequence). V was clipped by 5 bases and J by 7 bases, with 15 bases between them. CDR3 in amino acids: CASSFLGTREQYF. The CDR3 DNA sequence: TGTGCCAGTAGTTTCCTCGGGACAAGGGAGCAGTACTTC.

The chain is built from TRBV4-2 and TRBJ2-7; TRBD2 matches at 13 bases. The trim removed 4 bases at V and 3 bases at J, leaving 6 bases unmatched. Germline lookup yields CDR1 LGHNA and CDR2 YNFKEQ. The CDR3 spans 16 residues. The CDR3 reads CASSPLGTSGNYEQYF. The CDR3 DNA reads TGTGCCAGCAGCCCCCTCGGGACTAGCGGGAACTACGAGCAGTACTTC.